These 18 T cell receptor beta chains came from one sample sequenced in a study of blood T cell repertoires in COVID-19. Some clones are missing from TCRdb's copy, which holds only in-frame ones; the method was immunoSEQ multiplex PCR. The table shows under 250,000 clones, with more than 70% occurring only once. Sequencing was done on a sample of peripheral blood. These receptors were taken from a woman between 50 and 59 years old with acute or convalescent COVID-19.

The rearrangement joins TRBV18 to TRBJ1-3; possibly TRBD1 for D (6 bases). The CDR3 sequence is 18 residues long. Per germline, CDR1 KGHSH and CDR2 LQKENI. Between the trimmed V and J ends, which lost 2 bases and 0 bases, there was a span of 17 bases. The CDR3 reads CASSPSSAGGSSGNTIYF. The CDR3 nucleotides read TGTGCCAGCTCACCATCCTCAGCGGGGGGCAGCTCTGGAAACACCATATATTTT.

V gene TRBV5-5 combines with J gene TRBJ2-3, with D possibly being TRBD1 (6 bases). The germline V gene encodes CDR1 SGHKS and CDR2 YYEKEE (reference sequence). The CDR3 runs 12 residues. Trimming took 2 bases from V and 5 from J, leaving 6 bases between them. The chain's CDR3 is CASSLQGDTQYF. CDR3 bases: TGTGCCAGCAGCTTACAGGGAGATACGCAGTATTTT.

This sequence joins TRBV6-5 and TRBJ2-1; 9 bases map to TRBD1. CDR3 size: 15 residues. Germline assignment: CDR1 MNHEY and CDR2 SVGAGI. The ends lost 4 bases at V and 4 bases at J; junction bases unmatched: 5. The CDR3 region has the DNA TGTGCCAGCAGTTCCGGGACAGGGCGTTACAATGAGCAGTTCTTC. Translation gives CASSSGTGRYNEQFF.

This chain connects TRBV28 to TRBJ2-7; possible D gene TRBD2, 6 bases. The V gene lost 5 bases and the J gene lost 4 bases, with 12 bases spanning the gap. The CDR3 extends over 13 amino acids. The germline CDR1 and CDR2 sequences are MDHEN and SYDVKM. CDR3 sequence reads: CASSRGREYEQYF. The DNA for the CDR3 is TGTGCCAGCAGTCGAGGCCGGGAGTACGAGCAGTACTTC.

The CDR3 loop reads CASSSRDRHNSPLHF. CDR3 DNA: TGTGCCAGCAGTTCGAGGGACAGGCATAATTCACCCCTCCACTTT. This chain connects TRBV27 to TRBJ1-6, with 8 bases that match TRBD1. Germline V gene data show CDR1 as MNHEY and CDR2 as SMNVEV (reference sequence). The CDR3 covers 15 residues. V dropped 4 bases and J dropped 5; count of bases not matched to a gene: 4.

The chain carries TRBV19 and TRBJ1-5, with 8 bases matching TRBD1. J gave up 6 bases and V 0 bases, and 10 bases lay outside the gene matches. The germline V gene encodes CDR1 LNHDA and CDR2 SQIVND (reference sequence). CDR3 size: 17 residues. CDR3 region: CASSIDAGQVYPQPQHF. The CDR3 DNA sequence: TGTGCCAGTAGTATAGATGCGGGACAGGTCTACCCTCAGCCCCAGCATTTT.

This clone was detected a few times. The V call is TRBV15, the J call TRBJ2-1, with TRBD2 matching 9 bases. CDR3 length: 15 residues. Germline assignment: CDR1 LNHNV and CDR2 YYDKDF (reference sequence). The ends lost 2 bases at V and 9 bases at J; junction bases unmatched: 8. The CDR3 nucleotides read TGTGCCACCAGCAGAAAGGGACTAGCTGCAGGTGAGCAGTTCTTC. Amino acids: CATSRKGLAAGEQFF.

The chain links TRBV11-2 to TRBJ2-5; 7 bases agree with TRBD2. Per germline, CDR1 SGHAT and CDR2 FQNNGV. Germline trimming cut 0 bases from V and 10 bases from J; bases unmatched to any gene: 2. This CDR3 spans 12 amino acids. The CDR3 nucleotides read TGTGCCAGCAGCTTAGATGGGAGGGTCCAGTACTTC. Its protein is CASSLDGRVQYF.

A single count supports this clone. The chain joins TRBV7-8 to TRBJ1-3; D remains ambiguous. Germline V gives CDR1 SGHVS, CDR2 FQNEAQ. Trimming stripped 5 bases from V and 3 bases from J, with 11 bases between. There are 14 residues in the CDR3. Here the CDR3 DNA reads TGTGCCAGCAGCGGCTCCAAAGTTGGAAACACCATATATTTT. Translation: CASSGSKVGNTIYF.

The V and J genes are TRBV5-1 and TRBJ2-3; 13 nucleotides match TRBD2. Unmatched junction bases numbered 13, after V lost 0 bases and J lost 6 bases. The CDR3 is 19 amino acids. The germline V gene encodes CDR1 SGHRS and CDR2 YFSETQ. CDR3 DNA sequence: TGCGCCAGCAGCTTGGGGAAGGGACTAGCGGGGACTCTTACTGATACGCAGTATTTT. It codes for CASSLGKGLAGTLTDTQYF.

The chain has TRBV30 and TRBJ2-7, with D perhaps matching TRBD1 (5 bases). V lost 0 bases to trimming and J lost 3 bases, with 15 bases between them. Germline values: CDR1 GTSNPN, CDR2 SVGIG (reference sequence). The CDR3 contains 15 residues. The CDR3 reads CAWSVQGQGNYEQYF. The CDR3 DNA follows: TGTGCCTGGAGTGTACAAGGGCAGGGTAACTACGAGCAGTACTTC. The complete variable domain, with remaining parts taken from reference TRBV30 and TRBJ2-7, reads SQTIHQWPATLVQPVGSPLSLECTVEGTSNPNLYWYRQAAGRGLQLLFYSVGIGQISSEVPQNLSASRPQDRQFILSSKKLLLSDSGFYLCAWSVQGQGNYEQYFGPGTRLTVT.

V is TRBV19 and J is TRBJ2-1; 13 positions match TRBD2. Germline lookup yields CDR1 LNHDA and CDR2 SQIVND (reference sequence). Losses at the gene ends were 1 base for V and 7 bases for J; bases not matched to a gene: 4. This CDR3 spans 16 amino acids. This chain's CDR3 is CASSIGRLAGGNEQFF. CDR3 coding DNA: TGTGCCAGTAGTATAGGAAGACTAGCGGGAGGTAATGAGCAGTTCTTC.

This chain links TRBV9 with TRBJ2-2, with a possible D match to TRBD2 (6 bases). V shed 4 bases and J shed 4 bases, with 20 bases lying between them. Germline-derived CDR1 and CDR2 are SGDLS and YYNGEE. CDR3 length equals 17 residues. This CDR3 reads CASSPRLVSNCTGELFF. The CDR3 nucleotides are TGTGCCAGCAGCCCTCGACTAGTGTCGAACTGCACCGGGGAGCTGTTTTTT.

The rearrangement links TRBV28 to TRBJ2-6, with 7 bases matching TRBD1. This CDR3 has 17 residues. Germline-derived CDR1 and CDR2 are MDHEN and SYDVKM. Losses at the gene ends were 4 bases for V and 0 bases for J; bases not matched to a gene: 6. The CDR3 coding sequence is TGTGCCAGCAGTTCCAGGACAGGCCTCTCTGGGGCCAACGTCCTGACTTTC. Protein sequence: CASSSRTGLSGANVLTF.

The chain links TRBV12-3 or TRBV12-4 to TRBJ1-1, with a weak D call TRBD1 (6 bases). The CDR3 consists of 13 residues. V was cut by 2 bases and J by 13 bases, with 17 bases left in between. The CDR3 nucleotides read TGTGCCAGCAGTTTATATACAGGGATAAAAGATTTCTTT. Its translation: CASSLYTGIKDFF.

The chain carries TRBV10-1 and TRBJ2-7; D gene unclear. The CDR3 spans 13 residues. Germline lookup yields CDR1 WNHNN and CDR2 SYGVQD (reference sequence). Trimming removed 4 bases at V and 0 bases at J, with 7 bases between. In nucleotides, the CDR3 is TGCGCCAGCAGTGGGCCCAGCTCCTACGAGCAGTACTTC. It codes for CASSGPSSYEQYF.

The chain has TRBV7-9 and TRBJ1-2; the D is unclear. The CDR3 is 15 residues long. CDR1 and CDR2 (germline): SEHNR, FQNEAQ (reference sequence). The ends were cut back, 4 bases at V and 8 bases at J, with 20 bases in the middle. The CDR3 coding sequence is TGTGCCAGCAGCTCCCCCCTGGGCTGGCTTGGGGGCTACACCTTC. Translating gives CASSSPLGWLGGYTF. Combining the CDR3 with reference TRBV7-9 and TRBJ1-2 gives the whole variable domain DTGVSQNPRHKITKRGQNVTFRCDPISEHNRLYWYRQTLGQGPEFLTYFQNEAQLEKSRLLSDRFSAERPKGSFSTLEIQRTEQGDSAMYLCASSSPLGWLGGYTFGSGTRLTVV.

This clone appeared once. This sequence joins TRBV28 and TRBJ2-7; D remains ambiguous. Germline V gene data show CDR1 as MDHEN and CDR2 as SYDVKM. The V end was cut by 6 bases, the J end by 6 bases, with 21 bases between. CDR3 length: 15 residues. CDR3 residues: CASRSVELVIPEQYF. In DNA form, the CDR3 reads TGTGCCAGCAGGTCGGTGGAGCTAGTAATCCCCGAGCAGTACTTC.